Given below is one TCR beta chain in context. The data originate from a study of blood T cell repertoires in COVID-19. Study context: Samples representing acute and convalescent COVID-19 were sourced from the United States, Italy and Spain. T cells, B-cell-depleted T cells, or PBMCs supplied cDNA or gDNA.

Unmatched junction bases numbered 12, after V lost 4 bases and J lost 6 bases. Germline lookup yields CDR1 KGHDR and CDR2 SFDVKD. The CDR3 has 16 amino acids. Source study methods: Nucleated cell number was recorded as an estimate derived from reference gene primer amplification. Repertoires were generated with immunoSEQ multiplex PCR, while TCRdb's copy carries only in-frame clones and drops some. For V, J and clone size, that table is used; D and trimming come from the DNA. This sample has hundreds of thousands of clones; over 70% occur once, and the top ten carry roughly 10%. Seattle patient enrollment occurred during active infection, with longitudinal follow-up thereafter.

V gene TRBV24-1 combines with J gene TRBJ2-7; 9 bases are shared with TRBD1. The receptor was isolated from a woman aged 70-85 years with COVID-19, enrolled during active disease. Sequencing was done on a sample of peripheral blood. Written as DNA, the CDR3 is TGTGCCACCAGTGAAAATGGAGCCGGGACAGGGATCGAGCAGTACTTC. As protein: CATSENGAGTGIEQYF.